Below, one T cell receptor beta chain is given with its context. The data originate from a study of cytomegalovirus exposure and HLA in healthy donors. The PCR used 60 Vbeta and 13 Jbeta primers. The data were produced by immunoSEQ multiplex PCR, yet TCRdb's version contains in-frame clones alone and is incomplete. This sample's table has fewer than 150,000 clones. Germline CDR1 and CDR2: SEHNR and FQNEAQ (reference sequence). The CDR3 sequence is 14 residues long. V shed 5 bases and J 2 bases; nucleotides not matched to a gene: 6. The specimen sequenced was PBMCs. The chain joins TRBV7-9 to TRBJ2-7; 7 positions match TRBD1. The TCR was taken from a man aged 35-49 years in good health and CMV-seronegative. The CDR3 here is CASSQQGFPYEQYF. CDR3 coding DNA: TGTGCCAGCAGCCAACAGGGGTTCCCCTACGAGCAGTACTTC.